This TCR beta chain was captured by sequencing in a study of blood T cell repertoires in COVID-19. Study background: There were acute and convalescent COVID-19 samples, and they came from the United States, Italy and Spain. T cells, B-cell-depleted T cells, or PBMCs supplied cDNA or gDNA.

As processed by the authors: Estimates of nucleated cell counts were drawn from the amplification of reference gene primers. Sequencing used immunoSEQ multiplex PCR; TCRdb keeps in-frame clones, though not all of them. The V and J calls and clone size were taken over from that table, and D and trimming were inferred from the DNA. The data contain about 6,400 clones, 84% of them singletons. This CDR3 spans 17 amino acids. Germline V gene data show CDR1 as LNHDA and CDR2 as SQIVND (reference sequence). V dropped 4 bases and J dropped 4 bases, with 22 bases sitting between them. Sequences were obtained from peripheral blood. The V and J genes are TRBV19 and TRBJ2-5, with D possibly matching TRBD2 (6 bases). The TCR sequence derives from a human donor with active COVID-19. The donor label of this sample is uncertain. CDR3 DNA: TGTGCCAGTAGTACCCCCTCACCGGGACTCACCCCAGAGACCCAGTACTTC. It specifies CASSTPSPGLTPETQYF.